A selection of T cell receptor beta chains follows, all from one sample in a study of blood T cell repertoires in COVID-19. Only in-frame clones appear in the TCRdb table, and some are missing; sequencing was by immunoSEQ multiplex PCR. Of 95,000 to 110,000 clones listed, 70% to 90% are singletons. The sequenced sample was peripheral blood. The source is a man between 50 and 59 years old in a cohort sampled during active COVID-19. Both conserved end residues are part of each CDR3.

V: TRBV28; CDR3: CASTRGGPTDTQYF
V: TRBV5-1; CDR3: CASSSIAGAGNEQFF
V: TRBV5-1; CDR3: CASRVGGTGELFF
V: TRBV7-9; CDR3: CASSSRQGPEKLFF
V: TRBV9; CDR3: CASSSLGREQYF
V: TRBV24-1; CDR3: CATSDEKMHIQGGVGDQPQHF
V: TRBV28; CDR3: CASSLRGGRYEKLFF
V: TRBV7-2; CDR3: CASSSGTSATDTQYF
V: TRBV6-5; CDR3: CASLKRGGKETQYF
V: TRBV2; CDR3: CASSPAGSTNEKLFF
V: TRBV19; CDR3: CASMFGGAGGELFF
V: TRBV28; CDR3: CASSLGGYSNQPQHF
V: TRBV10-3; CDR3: CAISPTGGTEAFF
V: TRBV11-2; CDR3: CASSLGTGHSPLHF
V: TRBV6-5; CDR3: CASTPGQGSNQPQHF
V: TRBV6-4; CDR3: CASSDGGGTDTQYF
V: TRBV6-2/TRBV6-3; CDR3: CASSNSETQYF
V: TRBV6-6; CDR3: CASSLAGGQGLYGYTF
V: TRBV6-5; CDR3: CASTPVVTGELFF